This T cell receptor beta chain was recorded in a study of T cell responses to AZD1222 COVID-19 vaccine. Background on the study: Second-dose timings of about 4 or about 12 weeks were pooled.

The germline CDR1 and CDR2 sequences are LNHDA and SQIVND (reference sequence). The CDR3 length is 13 residues. The V and J ends lost 1 base and 6 bases, in that order; junction bases with no gene match: 0. Some clones are missing from TCRdb's copy, which holds only in-frame ones; the method was immunoSEQ multiplex PCR. This table has around 160,000 clones, about 92% appearing once. The chain joins TRBV19 to TRBJ2-1; 7 bases are a match to TRBD1. The sample consisted of peripheral blood, taken on day 0 of AZD1222 vaccination. This TCR derives from an adult in good health. CDR3 DNA sequence: TGTGCCAGTAGTATAGGACAGGGCAATGAGCAGTTCTTC. Translating it yields CASSIGQGNEQFF.